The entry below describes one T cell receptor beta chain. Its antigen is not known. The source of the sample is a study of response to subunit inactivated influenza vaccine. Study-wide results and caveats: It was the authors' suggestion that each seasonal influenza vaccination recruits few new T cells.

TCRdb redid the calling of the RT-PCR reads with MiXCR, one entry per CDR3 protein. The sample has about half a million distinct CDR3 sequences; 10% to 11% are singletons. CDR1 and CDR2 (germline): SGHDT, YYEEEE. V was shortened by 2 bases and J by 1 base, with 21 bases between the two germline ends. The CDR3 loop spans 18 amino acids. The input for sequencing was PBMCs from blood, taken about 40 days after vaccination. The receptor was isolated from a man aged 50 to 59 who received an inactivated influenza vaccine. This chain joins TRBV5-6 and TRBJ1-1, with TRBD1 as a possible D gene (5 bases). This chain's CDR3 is CASSLISWATGGNTEAFF. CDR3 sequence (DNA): TGTGCCAGCAGCTTAATCTCCTGGGCGACTGGGGGGAACACTGAAGCTTTCTTT.